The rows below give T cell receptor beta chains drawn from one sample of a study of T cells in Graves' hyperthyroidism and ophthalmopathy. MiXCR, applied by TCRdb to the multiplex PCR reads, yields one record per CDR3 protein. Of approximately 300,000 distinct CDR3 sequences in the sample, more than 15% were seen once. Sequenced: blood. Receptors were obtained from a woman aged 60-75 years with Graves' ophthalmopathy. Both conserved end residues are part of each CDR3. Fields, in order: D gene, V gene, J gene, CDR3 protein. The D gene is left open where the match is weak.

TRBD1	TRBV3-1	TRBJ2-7	CASSQWDRVYEQYF
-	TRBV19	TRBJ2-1	CASSIWGDNYNEQFF
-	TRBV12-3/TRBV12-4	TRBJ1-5	CASRPAGASNQPQHF
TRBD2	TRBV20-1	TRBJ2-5	CSAKAGGPQGTQYF
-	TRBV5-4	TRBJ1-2	CASSLRHDYGYTF
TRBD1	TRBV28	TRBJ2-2	CASSGSGTGAGTGELFF
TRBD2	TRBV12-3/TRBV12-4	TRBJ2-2	CASSSNPLAGAGGELFF
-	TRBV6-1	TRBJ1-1	CASTIGAGHPRAAFF
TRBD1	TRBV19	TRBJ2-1	CASRDRGRGDEQFF
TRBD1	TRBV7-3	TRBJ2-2	CASSLRYRGLSGELFF
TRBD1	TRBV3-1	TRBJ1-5	CASSQAGTGGDQPQHF
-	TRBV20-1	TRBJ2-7	CSASRSSTYEQYF
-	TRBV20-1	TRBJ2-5	CSASLHRYQETQYF
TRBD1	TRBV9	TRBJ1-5	CASSARDRTLYSNQPQHF
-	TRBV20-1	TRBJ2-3	CSAPPDGTDTQYF
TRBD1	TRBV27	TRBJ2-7	CASSPRQGAAEQYF
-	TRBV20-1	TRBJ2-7	CSYIDSSYEQYF
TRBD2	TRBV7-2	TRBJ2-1	CASSQSGTREQFF
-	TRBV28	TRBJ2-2	CASSKVAGANTGELFF
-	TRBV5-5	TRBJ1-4	CASSPEPRRTNEKLFF
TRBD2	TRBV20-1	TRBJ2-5	CSARVLAVETQYF
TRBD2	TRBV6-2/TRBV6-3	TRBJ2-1	CASRNSGTSGYNEQFF
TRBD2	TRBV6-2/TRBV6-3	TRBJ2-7	CASKTGTSGRYEQYF
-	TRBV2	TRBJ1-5	CASSSGANQPQHF
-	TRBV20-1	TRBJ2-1	CSASQAVPGYNEQFF
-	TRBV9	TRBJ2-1	CASGRSRNEQFF
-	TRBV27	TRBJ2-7	CASRGQGYLYEQYF
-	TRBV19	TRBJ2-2	CASSISFGRRTGELFF
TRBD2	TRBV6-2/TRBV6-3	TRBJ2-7	CASSPERLAGVYEQYF
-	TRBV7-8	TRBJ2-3	CASSLMSGIYTDTQYF
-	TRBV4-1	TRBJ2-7	CASSQAIGTVGSYEQYF
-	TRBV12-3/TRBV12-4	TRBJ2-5	CASSLRRRQETQYF
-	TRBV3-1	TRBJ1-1	CASSQLTEAFF
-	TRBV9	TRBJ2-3	CASSVTWKPSGDTQYF
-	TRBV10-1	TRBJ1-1	CASSNRVTEAFF
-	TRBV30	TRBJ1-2	CAWSPAGVSAF
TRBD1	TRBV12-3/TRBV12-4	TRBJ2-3	CASSSGQGASTDTQYF
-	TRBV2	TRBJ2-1	CASTENSYNEQFF
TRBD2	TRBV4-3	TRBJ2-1	CASSQEIGTSRRSYNEQFF
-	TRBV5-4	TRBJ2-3	CASSLGGGWTDTQYF
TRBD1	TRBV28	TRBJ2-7	CASIGTGAYEQYF
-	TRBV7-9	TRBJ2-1	CASTTIFYNEQFF
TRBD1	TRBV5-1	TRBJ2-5	CASSLGTGSGKTQYF
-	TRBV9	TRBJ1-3	CASSVGPVISGNTIYF
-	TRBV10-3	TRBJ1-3	CAISESYQNSGNTIYF
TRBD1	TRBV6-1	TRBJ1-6	CASRERDRGRPPLHF
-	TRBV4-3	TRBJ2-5	CASSQETGEPETQYF